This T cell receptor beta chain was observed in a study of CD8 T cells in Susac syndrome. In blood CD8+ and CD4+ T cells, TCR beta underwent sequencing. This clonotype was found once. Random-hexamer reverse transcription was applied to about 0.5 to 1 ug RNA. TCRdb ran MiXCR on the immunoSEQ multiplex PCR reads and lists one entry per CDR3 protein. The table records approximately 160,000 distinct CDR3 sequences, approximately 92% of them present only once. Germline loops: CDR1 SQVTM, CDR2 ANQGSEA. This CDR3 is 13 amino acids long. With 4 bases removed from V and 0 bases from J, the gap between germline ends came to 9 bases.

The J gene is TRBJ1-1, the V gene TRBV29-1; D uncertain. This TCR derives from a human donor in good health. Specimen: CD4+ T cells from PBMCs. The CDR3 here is CSVAGSLNTEAFF. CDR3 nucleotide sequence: TGCAGCGTTGCTGGCAGCCTGAACACTGAAGCTTTCTTT.